These 27 T cell receptor beta chains share one sample of origin, sequenced in a study of blood T cell repertoires in COVID-19. Produced via immunoSEQ multiplex PCR; TCRdb's table is partial and in-frame only. This sample has roughly 100,000 clones, with roughly 80% found just once. Sequencing used peripheral blood. The receptors originated from a woman over 75 with active or convalescent COVID-19.

The V and J genes are TRBV5-4 and TRBJ2-2, with unresolved D. V lost 3 bases and J 7 bases, leaving 7 bases between the germline ends. The length of the CDR3 is 12 residues. Germline assignment: CDR1 SGHNT and CDR2 YYREEE (reference sequence). This CDR3 reads CASSSELGELFF. The CDR3 coding sequence is TGTGCCAGCAGCTCCGAGCTCGGGGAGCTGTTTTTT.

This clone was recorded a few times. The chain joins TRBV30 to TRBJ1-5; the match to TRBD1 covers 8 bases. Unmatched junction bases numbered 3, after V lost 4 bases and J lost 1 base. From germline, CDR1 is GTSNPN and CDR2 SVGIG (reference sequence). The CDR3 is 14 amino acids. DNA of the CDR3: TGTGCCTGGACAGGGGGCGCAAGCAATCAGCCCCAGCATTTT. Protein sequence: CAWTGGASNQPQHF.

The rearrangement uses TRBV7-2 and TRBJ2-3, with no clear D. V gave up 2 bases and J gave up 2 bases, with 8 bases separating them. This CDR3 has 14 residues. CDR1 and CDR2 from the germline V gene are SGHTA and FQGNSA. The CDR3 sequence: CASSLSGNTDTQYF. As DNA, the CDR3 is TGTGCCAGCAGCTTATCGGGTAACACAGATACGCAGTATTTT.

The rearrangement uses TRBV19 and TRBJ2-3, with D possibly being TRBD1 (7 bases). The CDR3 is 15 amino acids. Trimming pared 10 bases from V and 4 bases from J, leaving 21 bases between. Germline CDR1 reads LNHDA; CDR2 reads SQIVND (reference sequence). The CDR3 loop reads CATQKGRGRSDTQYF. Written as DNA, the CDR3 is TGTGCCACCCAAAAGGGCAGGGGGAGGTCAGATACGCAGTATTTT.

The CDR3 nucleotides are TGTGCCAGTAGTAACGGACTAGGGACCCACAATGAGCAGTTCTTC. Translated, it gives CASSNGLGTHNEQFF. The chain couples TRBV19 to TRBJ2-1; 7 bases are shared with TRBD2. CDR1 is LNHDA and CDR2 is SQIVND in the germline V gene (reference sequence). The CDR3 extends over 15 amino acids. V shed 4 bases and J 5 bases; nucleotides not matched to a gene: 8. The whole variable domain, filled in from reference TRBV19 and TRBJ2-1, reads DGGITQSPKYLFRKEGQNVTLSCEQNLNHDAMYWYRQDPGQGLRLIYYSQIVNDFQKGDIAEGYSVSREKKESFPLTVTSAQKNPTAFYLCASSNGLGTHNEQFFGPGTRLTVL.

The chain employs TRBV27 and TRBJ2-6, with D possibly matching TRBD2 (5 bases). Trimming cost V 3 bases and J 5 bases, with 17 bases left between them. The CDR3 contains 17 residues. The germline CDR1 and CDR2 sequences are MNHEY and SMNVEV (reference sequence). The CDR3 protein is CASSFVLGASRANVLTF. CDR3 DNA: TGTGCCAGCAGTTTCGTGCTGGGAGCGTCAAGGGCCAACGTCCTGACTTTC.

The gene calls are TRBV3-1 (or the pseudogene TRBV3-2) and TRBJ1-2, with 8 bases aligning to TRBD1. V lost 2 bases and J lost 7; bases outside the gene matches: 12. The CDR3 is 16 residues long. From germline, CDR1 is LGHDT and CDR2 YNNKEL (reference sequence). CDR3 amino acids: CASSQQHSQGAAGYTF. CDR3 nucleotides: TGTGCCAGCAGCCAACAACACTCCCAGGGGGCGGCTGGCTACACCTTC.

The J gene is TRBJ1-4, the V gene TRBV7-6; D gene ambiguous. The V gene lost 1 base and the J gene lost 8 bases, with 14 bases spanning the gap. CDR1 SGHVS and CDR2 FNYEAQ come from the germline V gene. The CDR3 is made up of 15 amino acids. DNA of the CDR3: TGTGCCAGCAGCTTAGTTGGAGACTTTGAGGAAAAACTGTTTTTT. It yields the protein CASSLVGDFEEKLFF.

This clone has only a few counts. This chain uses TRBV28 with TRBJ1-2; a weak D match, TRBD1 (5 bases). Trimming left V 4 bases short and J 8 bases short, with 14 bases between. Germline V gives CDR1 MDHEN, CDR2 SYDVKM. The length of the CDR3 is 13 residues. DNA of the CDR3: TGTGCCAGCAGTTCGCCCGGGACTGGAGGCTACACCTTC. Protein sequence: CASSSPGTGGYTF.

This clone was seen a handful of times. This chain joins TRBV28 and TRBJ2-7; no clear D. CDR1 and CDR2 from the germline V gene are MDHEN and SYDVKM. The germline V and J ends were trimmed by 6 bases and 0 bases, with 12 bases remaining between them. The length of the CDR3 is 14 residues. The CDR3 protein is CASRQKRSSYEQYF. The CDR3 nucleotides read TGTGCCAGCAGGCAGAAACGGAGCTCCTACGAGCAGTACTTC.

The rearrangement uses TRBV2 and TRBJ1-5; D remains ambiguous. The germline V gene encodes CDR1 SNHLY and CDR2 FYNNEI. V was cut by 2 bases and J by 3 bases, with 11 bases left in between. This CDR3 is 15 amino acids long. CDR3 sequence reads: CASSEQGLINQPQHF. The CDR3 DNA sequence: TGTGCCAGCAGTGAACAAGGACTGATCAATCAGCCCCAGCATTTT.

The rearrangement uses TRBV20-1 and TRBJ2-2; 7 bases line up with TRBD2. Germline V lookup: CDR1 DFQATT, CDR2 SNEGSKA (reference sequence). CDR3 size: 16 residues. With V trimmed by 3 bases and J by 0 bases, 7 bases remained unmatched. CDR3 loop: CSASGASGSNTGELFF. CDR3 nucleotides: TGCAGTGCTAGTGGGGCTAGCGGTTCGAACACCGGGGAGCTGTTTTTT.

The chain employs TRBV2 and TRBJ2-7, with 7 nucleotides matching TRBD1. The CDR3 contains 12 residues. Trimming took 10 bases from V and 5 from J; bases not matched to a gene: 8. Germline assignment: CDR1 SNHLY and CDR2 FYNNEI. The DNA of the CDR3 is TGTGCCACAAAACTAGGGGGCGACGAGCAGTACTTC. Translated: CATKLGGDEQYF.

V and J are TRBV9 and TRBJ2-1; 11 nucleotides agree with TRBD1. The J segment lost 8 bases and the V segment lost 0 bases, leaving 4 bases of the junction unmatched. Looked up from germline, CDR1 is SGDLS and CDR2 is YYNGEE. The CDR3 is 15 amino acids. For the CDR3, the DNA is TGTGCCAGCAGCGTAGTGGGACAGGGGGGGCATGAGCAGTTCTTC. Residues: CASSVVGQGGHEQFF.

The rearrangement links TRBV6-5 to TRBJ2-7, with a tentative D call TRBD1 (5 bases). This CDR3 has 14 residues. Deletions cut 6 bases from V and 1 base from J, with 13 bases between. The germline V gene has CDR1 MNHEY and CDR2 SVGAGI. CDR3 amino acids: CASSRGHASYEQYF. CDR3 sequence (DNA): TGTGCCAGCAGCCGCGGACACGCTTCCTACGAGCAGTACTTC.

This chain connects TRBV11-3 to TRBJ1-1; TRBD1 aligns across 8 bases. This CDR3 comprises 14 residues. Germline V CDR1 and CDR2: SGHNT, YENEEA. The V gene end was trimmed by 4 bases and the J gene end by 4 bases; junction bases not matched to a gene: 5. CDR3 DNA: TGTGCCAGCAGCTATTCAGGGGGCACCACTGAAGCTTTCTTT. It encodes CASSYSGGTTEAFF.

The V call is TRBV6-5, the J call TRBJ2-7; D is ambiguous. V was clipped by 6 bases and J by 0 bases, with 12 bases between them. The CDR3 extends over 14 amino acids. In germline, CDR1 is MNHEY, CDR2 SVGAGI. Here the CDR3 reads CASRSFLSSYEQYF. Written as DNA, the CDR3 is TGTGCCAGCAGGTCTTTCCTCAGCTCCTACGAGCAGTACTTC.

The chain carries TRBV7-9 and TRBJ1-6, with 8 bases identical to TRBD1. This CDR3 comprises 13 residues. J lost 8 bases, V lost 4 bases, and 1 base had no gene match. Germline CDR1 SEHNR, CDR2 FQNEAQ (reference sequence). CDR3 DNA: TGTGCCAGCAGCTCACAGGGGGATTCACCCCTCCACTTT. Translated: CASSSQGDSPLHF.

This sequence joins TRBV19 and TRBJ2-7, with 8 bases identical to TRBD1. The CDR3 is 14 residues long. Per germline, CDR1 LNHDA and CDR2 SQIVND (reference sequence). V gave up 6 bases and J gave up 7 bases; unmatched junction bases: 11. CDR3 coding DNA: TGTGCCAGTAGCCACTCAGGGGGCGCGGGGGAGCAGTACTTC. Translating gives CASSHSGGAGEQYF.

The chain couples TRBV19 to TRBJ2-7; tentative D call: TRBD2 (6 bases). In germline, CDR1 is LNHDA, CDR2 SQIVND (reference sequence). CDR3 length: 14 residues. The V end was cut by 7 bases, the J end by 1 base, with 14 bases between. The CDR3 nucleotides read TGTGCCAGTACCCCCGGGGGTCTGTCCTACGAGCAGTACTTC. It is translated as CASTPGGLSYEQYF.

V is TRBV6-2 or TRBV6-3 and J is TRBJ1-5; no clear D. The CDR3 runs to 19 residues. V lost 3 bases and J lost 0, with 21 bases in between. Germline CDR1 reads MNHEY; CDR2 reads SVGEGT. CDR3 nucleotides: TGTGCCAGCAGTTATGTTGTGTGGAGGACCTCTTATAGCAATCAGCCCCAGCATTTT. Amino acids: CASSYVVWRTSYSNQPQHF.

The chain combines TRBV29-1 with TRBJ2-7; 9 nucleotides match TRBD1. This CDR3 has 14 residues. The V gene end was trimmed by 6 bases and the J gene end by 5 bases; junction bases not matched to a gene: 11. Germline V gene sequence: CDR1 SQVTM, CDR2 ANQGSEA. This CDR3 is CSVLQGARSHEQYF. As DNA, the CDR3 is TGCAGCGTGCTACAGGGGGCTCGGTCCCACGAGCAGTACTTC.

V gene TRBV3-1 (or the pseudogene TRBV3-2) combines with J gene TRBJ2-1; D possibly corresponds to TRBD2 (5 bases). Germline CDR1 reads LGHDT; CDR2 reads YNNKEL (reference sequence). This CDR3 has 15 residues. V gave up 2 bases and J gave up 4 bases, with 12 bases separating them. CDR3 coding DNA: TGTGCCAGCAGCCAAATACTAGATGCTTACAATGAGCAGTTCTTC. Translating it yields CASSQILDAYNEQFF.

This clone appeared once. The J gene is TRBJ2-3, the V gene TRBV18, with a tentative D call TRBD2 (6 bases). Germline V CDR1 and CDR2: KGHSH, LQKENI. With 0 bases removed from V and 5 bases from J, the gap between germline ends came to 6 bases. This CDR3 region has 13 residues. The CDR3 reads CASSPPGGDTQYF. CDR3 DNA sequence: TGTGCCAGCTCACCACCGGGGGGAGATACGCAGTATTTT.

The gene calls are TRBV6-5 and TRBJ1-2; D is unresolved. CDR3 length equals 13 residues. Germline CDR1 MNHEY, CDR2 SVGAGI. V shed 6 bases and J shed 0 bases, with 8 bases lying between them. The CDR3 protein is CASRRVANYGYTF. The CDR3 bases are TGTGCCAGCAGGCGAGTTGCTAACTATGGCTACACCTTC.

The chain couples TRBV3-1 (or the pseudogene TRBV3-2) to TRBJ2-3; 11 nucleotides line up with TRBD2. Germline V lookup: CDR1 LGHDT, CDR2 YNNKEL (reference sequence). V lost 5 bases to trimming and J lost 0 bases; unmatched junction nucleotides: 10. The CDR3 has 18 amino acids. CDR3 protein: CASSSTSGGLPSTDTQYF. Here the CDR3 DNA reads TGTGCCAGCAGCAGTACTAGCGGGGGCCTCCCTAGCACAGATACGCAGTATTTT.

This clone appeared a single time. The chain has TRBV29-1 and TRBJ1-2; the match to TRBD1 covers 7 bases. V shed 1 base, J shed 2 bases, and the junction held 4 bases outside the gene matches. The CDR3 has 14 residues. The V gene's germline CDR1 is SQVTM and CDR2 ANQGSEA. DNA for the CDR3: TGCAGCGTTGAAGGGACAGGAGGAAACTATGGCTACACCTTC. It specifies CSVEGTGGNYGYTF. Based on the CDR3 plus reference TRBV29-1 and TRBJ1-2, the full variable domain is SAVISQKPSRDICQRGTSLTIQCQVDSQVTMMFWYRQQPGQSLTLIATANQGSEATYESGFVIDKFPISRPNLTFSTLTVSNMSPEDSSIYLCSVEGTGGNYGYTFGSGTRLTVV.